The clone carrying this TCR beta chain was found many times. This entry belongs to a study of low-dose radiotherapy and immunotherapy resistance in tumors. TRAV and TRBV primers primed cDNA for both TCRalpha and TCRbeta. A constant-region primer paired with the V-primer adapter amplified TCRs over approximately 18 PCR cycles. TCRdb reprocessed the reads via MiXCR and lists one record per CDR3 protein. Here the sample spans 70,000 to 90,000 distinct CDR3 sequences, roughly a sixth being singletons. Time point described: before trial treatment. The receptor's source is a male donor with prostate cancer. Sequencing used PBMCs, obtained before treatment.

CDR3 sequence reads: CASSLEAGAYGYTF. DNA for the CDR3: TGCGCCAGCAGCTTGGAGGCAGGAGCCTATGGCTACACCTTC. The chain carries TRBV5-1 and TRBJ1-2, with no clear D. CDR1 and CDR2 (germline): SGHRS, YFSETQ. This CDR3 is 14 amino acids long. Between the trimmed V and J ends, which lost 0 bases and 4 bases, there was a span of 10 bases.